These 11 T cell receptor beta chains originate from one sample sequenced in a study. TCRdb independently ran MiXCR on the RT-PCR reads; one entry per CDR3 protein. The table records fewer than 800,000 distinct CDR3 sequences, 14% of them present only once. Material: memory CD4+ T cells from blood. Every receptor here comes from a female donor in good health, serving as a healthy control.

This clonotype was counted between two and nine times. V usage is TRBV9 and J usage is TRBJ2-3; D is unclear. The germline CDR1 and CDR2 sequences are SGDLS and YYNGEE. The CDR3 runs to 16 residues. The germline V and J ends were trimmed by 0 bases and 3 bases, with 14 bases remaining between them. The chain's CDR3 is CASSVGESAGTDTQYF. DNA for the CDR3: TGTGCCAGCAGCGTAGGGGAATCGGCCGGAACAGATACGCAGTATTTT.

This clonotype was observed many times. The genes are TRBV6-6 and TRBJ2-7; D is unclear. CDR3 size: 13 residues. The germline CDR1 and CDR2 sequences are MNHNY and SVGAGI (reference sequence). V was cut by 2 bases and J by 3 bases, with 8 bases left in between. The CDR3 here is CASSYGTDYEQYF. Written as DNA, the CDR3 is TGTGCCAGCAGTTACGGTACAGACTACGAGCAGTACTTC.

This chain links TRBV14 with TRBJ2-3, with D possibly matching TRBD2 (6 bases). The CDR3 is made up of 14 amino acids. Germline lookup yields CDR1 SGHDN and CDR2 FVKESK. Trimming pared 5 bases from V and 6 bases from J, leaving 15 bases between. Written as DNA, the CDR3 is TGTGCCAGCAGCTTTCGGGACTCTTTGGATACGCAGTATTTT. Residues: CASSFRDSLDTQYF.

At least ten counts were recorded for this clonotype. The gene calls are TRBV20-1 and TRBJ2-5; a possible D gene is TRBD2 (6 bases). This CDR3 has 13 residues. Trimming removed 4 bases at V and 5 bases at J, with 14 bases between. Germline V gene sequence: CDR1 DFQATT, CDR2 SNEGSKA (reference sequence). CDR3 residues: CSAKRVDWETQYF. In DNA, the CDR3 is TGCAGTGCTAAGCGGGTGGATTGGGAGACCCAGTACTTC.

This clonotype has ten or more counts. The chain is built from TRBV12-3 or TRBV12-4 and TRBJ1-1; D is possibly TRBD1 (5 bases). Trimming took 3 bases from V and 5 from J, leaving 10 bases between them. There are 13 residues in the CDR3. The CDR3 DNA follows: TGTGCCAGCAGTTTGCAGGGTGAGACTGAAGCTTTCTTT. This codes for CASSLQGETEAFF.

The chain employs TRBV20-1 and TRBJ2-6; 9 nucleotides line up with TRBD1. The trim removed 6 bases at V and 4 bases at J, leaving 13 bases unmatched. Germline CDR1 DFQATT, CDR2 SNEGSKA (reference sequence). This CDR3 spans 17 amino acids. CDR3 sequence (DNA): TGCAGTGCCCCCCAGAGACAGGGGGAATCGGGGGCCAACGTCCTGACTTTC. It specifies CSAPQRQGESGANVLTF.

V is TRBV5-1 and J is TRBJ2-2; D not certain. Looked up from germline, CDR1 is SGHRS and CDR2 is YFSETQ. The CDR3 consists of 14 residues. V was clipped by 0 bases and J by 6 bases, with 9 bases between them. The CDR3 loop is CASSLAVVAGELFF. The CDR3 region has the DNA TGCGCCAGCAGCTTGGCAGTAGTTGCCGGGGAGCTGTTTTTT.

The chain links TRBV28 to TRBJ1-1, with 7 bases aligning to TRBD1. Germline trimming cut 3 bases from V and 9 bases from J; bases unmatched to any gene: 4. The CDR3 is 12 residues long. Germline lookup yields CDR1 MDHEN and CDR2 SYDVKM. The CDR3 DNA reads TGTGCCAGCAGTTTCGGGACAGTTAAAGCTTTCTTT. It is translated as CASSFGTVKAFF.

The chain joins TRBV30 to TRBJ1-2, with D maybe TRBD1 (6 bases). Between the trimmed V and J ends, which lost 1 base and 7 bases, there was a span of 22 bases. Germline V lookup: CDR1 GTSNPN, CDR2 SVGIG (reference sequence). CDR3 length: 16 amino acids. CDR3 sequence: CAWSGGRVAPRGGYTF. DNA of the CDR3: TGTGCCTGGAGTGGGGGAAGAGTGGCCCCCAGGGGTGGCTACACCTTC.

The chain employs TRBV30 and TRBJ1-2; TRBD1 might be the D (5 bases). This CDR3 is built from 16 residues. The germline CDR1 and CDR2 sequences are GTSNPN and SVGIG (reference sequence). The V and J ends lost 0 bases and 4 bases respectively, with 18 bases between them. CDR3 sequence: CAWSVTGWGSSYGYTF. As DNA, the CDR3 is TGTGCCTGGAGTGTAACGGGTTGGGGGTCGAGCTATGGCTACACCTTC.

Many counts were recorded for this clonotype. The chain carries TRBV6-2 or TRBV6-3 and TRBJ2-1; 8 positions agree with TRBD1. Per the germline V gene, CDR1 is MNHEY and CDR2 is SVGEGT. V shed 5 bases, J shed 9 bases, and the junction held 15 bases outside the gene matches. The CDR3 consists of 16 residues. The DNA for the CDR3 is TGTGCCAGCAGTGCGGACAGGGCAAGGCGACAGGGTGAGCAGTTCTTC. Amino acid sequence: CASSADRARRQGEQFF.